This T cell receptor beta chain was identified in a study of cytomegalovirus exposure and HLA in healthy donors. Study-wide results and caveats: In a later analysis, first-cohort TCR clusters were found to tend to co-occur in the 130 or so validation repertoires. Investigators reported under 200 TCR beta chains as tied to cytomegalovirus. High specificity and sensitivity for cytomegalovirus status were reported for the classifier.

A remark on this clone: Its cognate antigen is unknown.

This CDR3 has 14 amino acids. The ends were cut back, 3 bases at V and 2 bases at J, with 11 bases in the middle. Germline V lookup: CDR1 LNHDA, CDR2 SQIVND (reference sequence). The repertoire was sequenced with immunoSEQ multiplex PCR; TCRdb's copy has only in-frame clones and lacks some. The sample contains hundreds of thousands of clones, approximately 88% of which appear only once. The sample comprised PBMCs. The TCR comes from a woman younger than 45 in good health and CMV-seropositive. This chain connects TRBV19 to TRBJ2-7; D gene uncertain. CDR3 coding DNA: TGTGCCAGTAGTATCCTCGGTTCCGCCTACGAGCAGTACTTC. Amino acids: CASSILGSAYEQYF.